These 22 T cell receptor beta chains originate from one sample sequenced in a study of vaccination and CD4 T cells after COVID-19. These receptors' antigens are unknown. The time point is: late sampling 161 to 241 days after vaccination in a few convalescent patients. The treatment is: roughly 10-day PBMC culture with coronavirus spike peptide pools or control peptides (ViraFEST assay). The assay that was used to sequence DNA from cultured CD4+ T cells was the Oncomine TCR Beta short-read assay. Via MiXCR, TCRdb re-called the PCR reads, giving one row per CDR3 protein. The sample records about 21,000 distinct CDR3 sequences, 42% being singletons. This sample comprised CD4+ T cells from blood, cultured in vitro, obtained about 7 months after SARS-CoV-2 vaccination. The origin of the receptors is a human donor who had recovered from COVID-19.

V usage is TRBV7-8 and J usage is TRBJ2-7; either TRBD1 or TRBD2 may supply D (5 bases each). In germline, CDR1 is SGHVS, CDR2 FQNEAQ. This CDR3 comprises 13 residues. Trimming left V 5 bases short and J 2 bases short, with 10 bases between. The CDR3 DNA reads as TGTGCCAGCAGCCGGGACGGGACCTACGAGCAGTACTTC. It is translated as CASSRDGTYEQYF.

The chain uses TRBV7-6 and TRBJ1-1; 10 nucleotides match TRBD1. The V gene's germline CDR1 is SGHVS and CDR2 FNYEAQ. Trimming removed 4 bases from V and 1 base from J; junction bases left unmatched: 3. The CDR3 has 15 residues. Here the CDR3 reads CASSSRQGANTEAFF. The CDR3 DNA reads as TGTGCCAGCAGCTCTCGACAGGGGGCGAACACTGAAGCTTTCTTT.

This clonotype occurred a few times. This sequence joins TRBV6-5 and TRBJ2-7; 7 bases align to TRBD2. This CDR3 contains 15 residues. Trimming at V came to 4 bases and at J to 0 bases, leaving 6 bases not matched to a gene. Germline V gene lookup returns CDR1 MNHEY and CDR2 SVGAGI. CDR3 loop: CASSSTSANSYEQYF. The CDR3 DNA reads as TGTGCCAGCAGTTCCACTAGCGCCAACTCCTACGAGCAGTACTTC.

The chain joins TRBV20-1 to TRBJ2-1, with 7 positions matching TRBD2. This CDR3 has 16 amino acids. Germline trimming cut 3 bases from V and 1 base from J; bases unmatched to any gene: 9. The germline CDR1 and CDR2 sequences are DFQATT and SNEGSKA (reference sequence). CDR3 bases: TGCAGTGCTAGTAATCGTGCGGGAGTATCCTACAATGAGCAGTTCTTC. Residues: CSASNRAGVSYNEQFF.

This clonotype has more than one count but fewer than ten. This chain joins TRBV10-3 and TRBJ1-2; maybe TRBD1 (5 bases). The V and J ends lost 3 bases and 8 bases respectively, with 19 bases between them. Germline CDR1 ENHRY, CDR2 SYGVKD. The CDR3 contains 15 residues. The CDR3 DNA follows: TGTGCCATCAGTGATTCAGGGAAAGGAACTAGCGGCTACACCTTC. Translating it yields CAISDSGKGTSGYTF.

V usage is TRBV6-4 and J usage is TRBJ2-3, with D hard to call. The germline V and J ends were trimmed by 2 bases and 0 bases, with 3 bases remaining between them. The germline CDR1 and CDR2 sequences are MRHNA and SNTAGT. The CDR3 consists of 13 residues. The CDR3 DNA is TGTGCCAGCAGTGACGGGAGCACAGATACGCAGTATTTT. Translating it yields CASSDGSTDTQYF.

This clonotype was counted between two and nine times. V gene TRBV7-7 combines with J gene TRBJ2-3, with 8 bases fitting TRBD2. This CDR3 region has 13 residues. Germline CDR1 and CDR2: SSHAT and FNYEAQ (reference sequence). Trimming took 1 base from V and 12 from J; bases not matched to a gene: 6. The CDR3 is CASSLEPGLVQYF. CDR3 coding DNA: TGTGCCAGCAGCTTAGAACCGGGACTAGTTCAGTATTTT.

This chain links TRBV24-1 with TRBJ2-1; 9 bases map to TRBD2. In germline, CDR1 is KGHDR, CDR2 SFDVKD. The CDR3 has 16 amino acids. V gave up 9 bases and J gave up 2 bases; unmatched junction bases: 10. In nucleotides, the CDR3 is TGTGCCACCGGTAGAGCGGGAGGCGCCCCCTACAATGAGCAGTTCTTC. Protein: CATGRAGGAPYNEQFF.

The rearrangement joins TRBV7-2 to TRBJ2-7, with a tentative D call TRBD2 (6 bases). V gave up 1 base and J gave up 0 bases, with 10 bases separating them. This CDR3 has 15 amino acids. Looked up from germline, CDR1 is SGHTA and CDR2 is FQGNSA. This chain's CDR3 is CASSLGQGGSYEQYF. CDR3 DNA sequence: TGTGCCAGCAGCTTAGGGCAGGGAGGCTCCTACGAGCAGTACTTC.

The V call is TRBV6-2 or TRBV6-3, the J call TRBJ2-1; 10 bases are a match to TRBD2. Per germline, CDR1 MNHEY and CDR2 SVGEGT. J lost 5 bases, V lost 6 bases, and 7 bases had no gene match. The CDR3 length is 15 residues. CDR3 sequence: CASSAGTSGNNEQFF. For the CDR3, the DNA is TGTGCCAGCAGCGCCGGAACTAGCGGGAACAATGAGCAGTTCTTC.

The chain joins TRBV4-1 to TRBJ2-7, with 10 bases lining up with TRBD2. Germline loops: CDR1 MGHRA, CDR2 YSYEKL. This CDR3 is 17 amino acids long. The trim removed 1 base at V and 2 bases at J, leaving 8 bases unmatched. CDR3 coding DNA: TGCGCCAGCAGCCAAGGGCGCGGGGGACTAGCGACCTACGAGCAGTACTTC. Encoded protein: CASSQGRGGLATYEQYF.

This chain links TRBV25-1 with TRBJ1-1; D is ambiguous. The CDR3 is made up of 12 amino acids. Germline CDR1 MGHDK, CDR2 SYGVNS. Between the trimmed V and J ends, which lost 3 bases and 3 bases, there was a span of 5 bases. The CDR3: CASSEGYTEAFF. The CDR3 region has the DNA TGTGCCAGCAGTGAGGGGTACACTGAAGCTTTCTTT.

The V and J genes are TRBV11-1 and TRBJ2-1; D is tentatively TRBD1 or TRBD2 (5 bases each). V was cut by 5 bases and J by 2 bases, with 16 bases left in between. The CDR3 sequence is 16 residues long. Germline V gene data show CDR1 as SGHAT and CDR2 as FQDESV (reference sequence). The CDR3 protein is CASSSRGRKTYNEQFF. CDR3 in DNA: TGTGCCAGCAGCAGCCGGGGCAGGAAGACCTACAATGAGCAGTTCTTC.

This clonotype was seen only once. The V gene is TRBV20-1, the J gene TRBJ1-1; D is unresolved. Germline V gene data show CDR1 as DFQATT and CDR2 as SNEGSKA (reference sequence). The length of the CDR3 is 11 residues. The ends were cut back, 7 bases at V and 1 base at J, with 7 bases in the middle. CDR3 coding DNA: TGCAGTGGGGGATCGAACACTGAAGCTTTCTTT. It translates to CSGGSNTEAFF.

The rearrangement joins TRBV7-2 to TRBJ2-7; D is unresolved. V was trimmed by 5 bases and J by 5 bases, leaving 13 bases between them. Germline V lookup: CDR1 SGHTA, CDR2 FQGNSA. CDR3 length equals 13 residues. CDR3 sequence (DNA): TGTGCCAGCAGCCTGCGCGCGAACCACGAGCAGTACTTC. Its protein is CASSLRANHEQYF. The full variable domain, with the rest looked up from reference TRBV7-2 and TRBJ2-7, is GAGVSQSPSNKVTEKGKDVELRCDPISGHTALYWYRQSLGQGLEFLIYFQGNSAPDKSGLPSDRFSAERTGGSVSTLTIQRTQQEDSAVYLCASSLRANHEQYFGPGTRLTVT.

The chain couples TRBV20-1 to TRBJ2-7; perhaps TRBD1 as D (5 bases). Germline V lookup: CDR1 DFQATT, CDR2 SNEGSKA (reference sequence). This CDR3 has 17 residues. Trimming removed 3 bases at V and 2 bases at J, with 23 bases between. The CDR3: CSASQPRASLSAYEQYF. DNA of the CDR3: TGCAGTGCTAGCCAGCCCAGGGCGAGCTTAAGCGCCTACGAGCAGTACTTC.

The V call is TRBV6-5, the J call TRBJ2-3; 10 bases are a match to TRBD1. The CDR3 covers 20 residues. Germline CDR1 is MNHEY and CDR2 is SVGAGI. V shed 2 bases and J 0 bases; nucleotides not matched to a gene: 14. In DNA, the CDR3 is TGTGCCAGCAGTTACCGGACAGGGGGGCTAGCGCAGCGGAGCACAGATACGCAGTATTTT. Protein sequence: CASSYRTGGLAQRSTDTQYF.

A single count supports this clonotype. The chain employs TRBV6-1 and TRBJ2-7, with 7 bases lining up with TRBD2. V was pared by 7 bases and J by 2 bases, with 8 bases of the junction left unmatched. CDR1 and CDR2 (germline): MNHNS, SASEGT. CDR3 length: 14 amino acids. CDR3 amino acids: CASTRETSTYEQYF. Written as DNA, the CDR3 is TGTGCCAGCACGCGGGAGACATCAACCTACGAGCAGTACTTC.

The rearrangement uses TRBV29-1 and TRBJ1-2; TRBD1 agrees at 10 bases. The V and J ends lost 7 bases and 0 bases, in that order; junction bases with no gene match: 20. Germline CDR1 reads SQVTM; CDR2 reads ANQGSEA. The CDR3 spans 19 residues. DNA of the CDR3: TGCAGCGCTTCCGGGACAGGGGCCGGTCGAGGCCGGACTAACTATGGCTACACCTTC. This sequence encodes CSASGTGAGRGRTNYGYTF.

The V gene is TRBV20-1, the J gene TRBJ2-5, with a tentative D call TRBD2 (5 bases). The CDR3 spans 15 residues. V was trimmed by 3 bases and J by 5 bases, leaving 19 bases between them. Per the germline V gene, CDR1 is DFQATT and CDR2 is SNEGSKA (reference sequence). The CDR3 sequence is CSASLSGGVGETQYF. The CDR3 nucleotides read TGCAGTGCTAGTTTGTCAGGAGGTGTTGGGGAGACCCAGTACTTC.

The chain links TRBV20-1 to TRBJ2-6; D is ambiguous. The germline gives CDR1 DFQATT, CDR2 SNEGSKA (reference sequence). V was cut by 2 bases and J by 0 bases, with 5 bases left in between. The CDR3 length is 14 residues. The CDR3 bases are TGCAGTGCTAGATCGATCTCTGGGGCCAACGTCCTGACTTTC. It is translated as CSARSISGANVLTF.

The genes are TRBV20-1 and TRBJ1-3; the D is unclear. This CDR3 has 12 residues. V was cut by 6 bases and J by 9 bases, with 15 bases left in between. Per germline, CDR1 DFQATT and CDR2 SNEGSKA (reference sequence). The CDR3 reads CSARALEGTIYF. CDR3 in DNA: TGCAGTGCCCGCGCTCTGGAGGGCACCATATATTTT.